Following are 14 T cell receptor beta chains from one sample sequenced in a study of shared clonotypes between healthy human individuals. The assay was immunoSEQ multiplex PCR, and TCRdb's table has in-frame clones only and misses some. The table has hundreds of thousands of clones, around 72% seen once. The sequencing sample was made of memory CD4+ T cells sorted from blood. As to subset: CD45RA-negative fraction. The receptors stem from a woman aged 30 to 39 in good health.

The CDR3 loop reads CASSLDGTSGKKQFF. The CDR3 nucleotides are TGTGCCAGCAGCTTGGACGGGACTAGCGGGAAAAAGCAGTTCTTC. The chain couples TRBV5-4 to TRBJ2-1; 13 bases map to TRBD2. Germline CDR1 SGHNT, CDR2 YYREEE (reference sequence). The CDR3 loop spans 15 amino acids. V lost 0 bases to trimming and J lost 11 bases; unmatched junction nucleotides: 5.

This CDR3 is CASSGGYGYTF. CDR3 sequence (DNA): TGTGCCAGCTCCGGCGGGTATGGCTACACCTTC. The chain carries TRBV6-5 and TRBJ1-2; D unclear. Trimming took 8 bases from V and 5 from J, leaving 9 bases between them. The CDR3 is 11 amino acids. CDR1 is MNHEY and CDR2 is SVGAGI in the germline V gene.

This rearrangement joins TRBV5-1 to TRBJ1-1; D is unresolved. The V end was cut by 3 bases, the J end by 1 base, with 13 bases between. The CDR3 spans 15 residues. Germline V lookup: CDR1 SGHRS, CDR2 YFSETQ. The CDR3 DNA follows: TGCGCCAGCAGCTGGACGGACCGGAGGAACACTGAAGCTTTCTTT. Translated: CASSWTDRRNTEAFF.

This clone was recorded at least ten times. The chain joins TRBV10-3 to TRBJ2-7; 10 bases match TRBD1. Germline CDR1 reads ENHRY; CDR2 reads SYGVKD. The CDR3 contains 16 residues. V lost 0 bases, J lost 3 bases, and 5 bases stayed unmatched. This chain's CDR3 is CAISESGTGAIYEQYF. Here the CDR3 DNA reads TGTGCCATCAGTGAGTCGGGGACAGGGGCCATCTACGAGCAGTACTTC.

The sample holds a few counts of this clone. The chain combines TRBV9 with TRBJ1-2; D is uncertain. Germline V gene lookup returns CDR1 SGDLS and CDR2 YYNGEE. The ends were cut back, 0 bases at V and 8 bases at J, with 11 bases in the middle. The CDR3 is 13 amino acids. CDR3 DNA: TGTGCCAGCAGCGTAGGACCCCCGGGGGGCTACACCTTC. Translated: CASSVGPPGGYTF.

CDR3 bases: TGCAGTCAAGGGACAGGGGACAATGAGCAGTTCTTC. Its protein product is CSQGTGDNEQFF. The V gene is TRBV29-1, the J gene TRBJ2-1, with 10 bases lining up with TRBD1. Germline CDR1 SQVTM, CDR2 ANQGSEA. This CDR3 is built from 12 residues.

The chain combines TRBV29-1 with TRBJ2-7; 9 nucleotides match TRBD2. The V and J ends lost 5 bases and 2 bases, in that order; junction bases with no gene match: 10. Germline loops: CDR1 SQVTM, CDR2 ANQGSEA. The CDR3 contains 15 residues. The CDR3 DNA follows: TGCAGCGTTTCGTCTAGCGGGGATGGCCCCTACGAGCAGTACTTC. It encodes CSVSSSGDGPYEQYF.

This clone was seen repeatedly, ten times or more. The chain uses TRBV7-9 and TRBJ2-1; D perhaps matches TRBD2 (5 bases). V was cut by 7 bases and J by 7 bases, with 17 bases left in between. CDR1 and CDR2 (germline): SEHNR, FQNEAQ (reference sequence). The length of the CDR3 is 14 residues. The CDR3 here is CASTLSVNLNEQFF. The CDR3 nucleotides are TGTGCCAGCACCCTTAGCGTGAACCTAAATGAGCAGTTCTTC.

The chain is built from TRBV11-3 and TRBJ1-4, with D uncertain. Trimming removed 3 bases at V and 5 bases at J, with 19 bases between. Germline V gives CDR1 SGHNT, CDR2 YENEEA. The CDR3 is 17 amino acids. CDR3 in DNA: TGTGCCAGCAGCTTCAGGCCCAGACCCAAGGAAAATGAAAAACTGTTTTTT. This translates into CASSFRPRPKENEKLFF.

V and J are TRBV7-9 and TRBJ1-2; D might be TRBD1 (6 bases). CDR1 is SEHNR and CDR2 is FQNEAQ in the germline V gene (reference sequence). V was cut by 2 bases and J by 4 bases, with 11 bases left in between. The CDR3 runs to 14 residues. The CDR3 DNA reads TGTGCCAGCAGCTTATACCAGGGGAGCTATGGCTACACCTTC. This codes for CASSLYQGSYGYTF.

This clone has just a few counts. CDR3 DNA sequence: TGTGCCAGCAGTCCTACAATTAACACTGAAGCTTTCTTT. Protein: CASSPTINTEAFF. This chain uses TRBV6-1 with TRBJ1-1; D gene uncertain. V was pared by 5 bases and J by 2 bases, with 9 bases between. CDR3 length: 13 residues. In germline, CDR1 is MNHNS, CDR2 SASEGT.

The chain combines TRBV27 with TRBJ1-5; D gene unclear. The V end lost 2 bases, the J end lost 2 bases, and 16 bases lay between the germline ends. In germline, CDR1 is MNHEY, CDR2 SMNVEV (reference sequence). The CDR3 has 17 residues. The CDR3 region is CASSLREHKGGNQPQHF. In DNA, the CDR3 is TGTGCCAGCAGTTTAAGGGAACACAAGGGTGGCAATCAGCCCCAGCATTTT.

This chain joins TRBV5-4 and TRBJ1-6, with D hard to call. There are 14 residues in the CDR3. Trimming removed 0 bases from V and 4 bases from J, with 5 bases in between. Germline V gene sequence: CDR1 SGHNT, CDR2 YYREEE (reference sequence). For the CDR3, the DNA is TGTGCCAGCAGCTTGGAACAGTATAATTCACCCCTCCACTTT. It specifies CASSLEQYNSPLHF.

The chain uses TRBV5-1 and TRBJ1-2; 10 bases agree with TRBD1. The CDR3 has 14 residues. The J segment lost 5 bases and the V segment lost 5 bases, leaving 6 bases of the junction unmatched. CDR1 is SGHRS, CDR2 YFSETQ, per germline. The CDR3 reads CASRQTGGAYGYTF. The DNA of the CDR3 is TGCGCCAGCAGGCAGACAGGGGGCGCATATGGCTACACCTTC.